These T cell receptor beta chains were read from a single sample in a study of Graves' ophthalmopathy and Graves' hyperthyroidism. One entry per CDR3 protein results from TCRdb running MiXCR on the multiplex PCR reads. The sample includes about 170,000 distinct CDR3 sequences, 30% to 45% of them seen just once. The specimen was peripheral blood. These receptors were obtained from a woman in her thirties or forties with Graves' ophthalmopathy. Both conserved end residues are part of each CDR3. The D gene is left open where the match is weak. Rows give clone size only sometimes, using once, few, many, or a class for an expanded clone.

cdr3_length,j_call,d_call,clone_size,v_call,cdr3_nt,cdr3_aa
15,TRBJ2-7,TRBD2,many,TRBV28,TGTGCCAGCAGTTTGGGGGGGGAGAGGGCCTACGAGCAGTACTTC,CASSLGGERAYEQYF
11,TRBJ2-3,.,.,TRBV6-2/TRBV6-3,TGTGCCAGCGGTCCAACAGGTACGCAGTATTTT,CASGPTGTQYF
14,TRBJ2-2,.,many,TRBV5-1,TGCGCCAGCAGCTGGACAGATAACACCGGGGAGCTGTTTTTT,CASSWTDNTGELFF
13,TRBJ2-2,.,.,TRBV12-3/TRBV12-4,TGTGCCAGCAGTTTAGCGGGGCCCGGGGAGCTGTTTTTT,CASSLAGPGELFF
11,TRBJ2-5,.,many,TRBV2,TGTGCCAGCAGTGAGTGGGAGACCCAGTACTTC,CASSEWETQYF
14,TRBJ1-2,TRBD1,.,TRBV5-1,TGCGCCAGCAGCCCCCGACAGGGTAGAATTGGCTACACCTTC,CASSPRQGRIGYTF
15,TRBJ2-5,.,.,TRBV19,TGTGCCAGTAGTACCCGGGAAGGAGTTCAAGAGACCCAGTACTTC,CASSTREGVQETQYF
15,TRBJ2-2,.,once,TRBV7-2,TGCGCCAGCAGCTTAGTAGGACTATTCACCGGGGAGCTGTTTTTC,CASSLVGLFTGELFF
15,TRBJ2-5,TRBD2,.,TRBV24-1,TGTGCCACCAGTGACCTACTAGCGGGGGCCGAGACCCAGTACTTC,CATSDLLAGAETQYF
14,TRBJ2-5,.,.,TRBV9,TGTGCCAGCAGCGTAGGTTTGCGGCAAGAGACCCAGTACTTC,CASSVGLRQETQYF
14,TRBJ1-4,.,.,TRBV12-3/TRBV12-4,TGTGCCAGCAGATACAGGGCAACTAATGAAAAACTGTTTTTT,CASRYRATNEKLFF
16,TRBJ2-7,TRBD1,.,TRBV28,TGTGCCAGCAGTCCATCTCCCGGGACAGGGGGCGTCGAGCAGTACTTC,CASSPSPGTGGVEQYF
15,TRBJ2-7,TRBD1,once,TRBV11-2,TGTGCCAGCAGCTTCTCGCGGACAGGGGGCTACGAGCAGTACTTC,CASSFSRTGGYEQYF
15,TRBJ2-7,TRBD2,.,TRBV19,TGTGCCAGTAGTATAGGGACTAGCGGGAGTTACGAGCAGTACTTC,CASSIGTSGSYEQYF
16,TRBJ2-2,.,.,TRBV11-2,TGTGCCAGCAGCAGGACGCAAATTTCTCCCACCGGGGAGCTGTTTTTT,CASSRTQISPTGELFF
16,TRBJ2-7,.,.,TRBV11-2,TGTGCCAGCAGCTATACCTCGAGCCCACCCGCCTACGAGCAGTACTTC,CASSYTSSPPAYEQYF
14,TRBJ2-5,TRBD2,many,TRBV12-3/TRBV12-4,TGTGCCAGCAGTCCCGTCGGGGGGTGGGAGACCCAGTACTTC,CASSPVGGWETQYF
13,TRBJ2-5,.,.,TRBV6-5,TGTGCCAGCAGTTACCGAAGTCTTGAGACCCAGTACTTC,CASSYRSLETQYF
13,TRBJ2-7,TRBD2,.,TRBV2,TGTGCCAGCAACTGGGAGGGCTCCTACGAGCAGTACTTC,CASNWEGSYEQYF
12,TRBJ2-7,.,many,TRBV19,TGTGCCAGTAGTATATCGCCCTACGAGCAGTACTTC,CASSISPYEQYF
15,TRBJ2-5,TRBD1,.,TRBV28,TGTGCCAGCAGCACCGGGACAGGGGCGTCCGAGACCCAGTACTTC,CASSTGTGASETQYF
15,TRBJ1-6,TRBD1,many,TRBV2,TGTGCCAGCAGCACCGGGACAGGGGGCGCTTCACCCCTCCACTTT,CASSTGTGGASPLHF
10,TRBJ2-5,.,many,TRBV28,TGTGCCAGCAGTCAAGAGACCCAGTACTTC,CASSQETQYF
17,TRBJ1-1,.,.,TRBV6-2/TRBV6-3,TGTGCCAGCAGTTGGCCCTGGCGGGGGGGCTCGAACACTGAAGCTTTCTTT,CASSWPWRGGSNTEAFF
15,TRBJ2-2,.,.,TRBV28,TGTGCCAGTACCAGAGGGACCACGAACACCGGGGAGCTGTTTTTT,CASTRGTTNTGELFF
15,TRBJ2-7,TRBD2,.,TRBV28,TGTGCCAGCAGTATCGGGGGAGGGCCGCGGTACGAGCAGTACTTC,CASSIGGGPRYEQYF
15,TRBJ2-7,TRBD2,.,TRBV12-3/TRBV12-4,TGTGCCAGCAGTTTCTCTAGCGGGAGTGTCTACGAGCAGTACTTC,CASSFSSGSVYEQYF
12,TRBJ1-5,.,many,TRBV28,TGTGCCAGCAGCATGTTTCCCCAGCCCCAGCATTTT,CASSMFPQPQHF
10,TRBJ1-5,.,once,TRBV6-5,TGCGCCACGGCCCCGTGGCCCCAGCATTTT,CATAPWPQHF
15,TRBJ2-7,TRBD2,.,TRBV7-9,TGTGCCAGCAGCGTAGGAGGGGTAGCGGGACACGAGCAGTACTTC,CASSVGGVAGHEQYF
12,TRBJ2-5,.,many,TRBV9,TGTGCCAGAAGGGGGGGACTGGAGACCCAGTACTTC,CARRGGLETQYF